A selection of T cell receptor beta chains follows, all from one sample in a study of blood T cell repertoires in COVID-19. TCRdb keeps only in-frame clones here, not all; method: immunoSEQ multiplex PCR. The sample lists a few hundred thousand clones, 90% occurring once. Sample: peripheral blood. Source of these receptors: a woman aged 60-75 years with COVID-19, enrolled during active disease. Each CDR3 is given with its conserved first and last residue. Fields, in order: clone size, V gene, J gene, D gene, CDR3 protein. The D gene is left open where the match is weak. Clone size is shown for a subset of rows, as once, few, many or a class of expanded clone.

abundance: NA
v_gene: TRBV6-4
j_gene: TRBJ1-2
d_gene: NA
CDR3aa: CASKVGKLFDRIYGYTF

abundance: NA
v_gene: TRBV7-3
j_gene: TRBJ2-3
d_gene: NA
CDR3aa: CASSRQHGAPDTQYF

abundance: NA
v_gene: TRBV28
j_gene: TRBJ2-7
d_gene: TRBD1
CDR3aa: CASSSGGTGTPYEQYF

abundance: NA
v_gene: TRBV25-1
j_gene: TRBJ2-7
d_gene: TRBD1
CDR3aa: CASTGGYEQYF

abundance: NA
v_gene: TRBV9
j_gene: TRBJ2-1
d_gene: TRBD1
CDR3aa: CASKGNAGGHEQFF

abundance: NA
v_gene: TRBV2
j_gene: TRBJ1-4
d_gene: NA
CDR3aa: CASRSKGPEEKLFF

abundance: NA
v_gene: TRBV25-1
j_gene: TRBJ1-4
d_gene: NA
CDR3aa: CASTQGGDEKLFF

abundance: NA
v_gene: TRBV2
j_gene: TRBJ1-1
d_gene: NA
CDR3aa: CASSERRMNTEAFF

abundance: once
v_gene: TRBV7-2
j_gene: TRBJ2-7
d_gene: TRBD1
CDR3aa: CASSSGTGSYEQYF

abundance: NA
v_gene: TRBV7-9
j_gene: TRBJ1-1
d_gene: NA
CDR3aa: CASSPGSMNTEAFF

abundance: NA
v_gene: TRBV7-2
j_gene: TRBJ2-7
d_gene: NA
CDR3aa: CASSSTPPYEQYF

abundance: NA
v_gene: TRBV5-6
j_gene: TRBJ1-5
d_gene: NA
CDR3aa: CASSLGDQPQHF

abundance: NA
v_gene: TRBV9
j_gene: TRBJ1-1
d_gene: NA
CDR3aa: CASSVQVNTEAFF

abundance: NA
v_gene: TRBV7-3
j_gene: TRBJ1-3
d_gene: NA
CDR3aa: CASSLAKFGDVGNTIYF

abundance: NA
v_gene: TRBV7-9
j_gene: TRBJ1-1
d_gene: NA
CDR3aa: CASSFGGSEAFF

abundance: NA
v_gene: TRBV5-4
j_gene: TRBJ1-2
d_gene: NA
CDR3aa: CASSSEAGNYGYTF

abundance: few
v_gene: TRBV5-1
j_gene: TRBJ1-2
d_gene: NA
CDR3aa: CASSLVGQDSGYTF

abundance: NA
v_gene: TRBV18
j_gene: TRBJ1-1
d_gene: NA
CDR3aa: CASSPPGRAEAFF

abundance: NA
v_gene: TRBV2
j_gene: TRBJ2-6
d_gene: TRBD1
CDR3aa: CASRTGGAGANVLTF

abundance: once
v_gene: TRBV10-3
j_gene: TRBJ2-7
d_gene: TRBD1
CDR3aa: CAIRVTTGSSYEQYF

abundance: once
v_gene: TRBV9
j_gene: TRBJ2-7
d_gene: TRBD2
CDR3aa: CASSVEGGGRYEQYF

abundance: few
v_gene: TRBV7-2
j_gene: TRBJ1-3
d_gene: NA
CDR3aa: CASTLSGNTIYF

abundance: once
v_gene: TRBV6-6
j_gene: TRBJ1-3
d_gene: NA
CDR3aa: CASTMLRGSSGNTIYF

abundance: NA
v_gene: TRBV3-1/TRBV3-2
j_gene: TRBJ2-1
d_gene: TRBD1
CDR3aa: CASSQAGTGSYNEQFF

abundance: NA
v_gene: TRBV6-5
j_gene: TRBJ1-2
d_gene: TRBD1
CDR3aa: CASRITGAGGYTF

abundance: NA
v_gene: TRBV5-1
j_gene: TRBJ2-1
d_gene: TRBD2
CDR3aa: CASSSLSGGAYNEQFF

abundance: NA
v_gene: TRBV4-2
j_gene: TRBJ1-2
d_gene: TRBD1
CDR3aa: CASSQPGQGAEYGYTF

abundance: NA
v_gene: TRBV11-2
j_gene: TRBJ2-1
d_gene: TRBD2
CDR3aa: CASSLYKAGGAYNEQFF

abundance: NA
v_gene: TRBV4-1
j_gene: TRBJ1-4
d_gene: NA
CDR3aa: CASSQVGLEKLFF

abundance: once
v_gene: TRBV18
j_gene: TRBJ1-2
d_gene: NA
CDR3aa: CASSGAGAYGYTF

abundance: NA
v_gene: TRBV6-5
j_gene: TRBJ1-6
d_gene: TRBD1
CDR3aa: CASTSTGGNSPLHF

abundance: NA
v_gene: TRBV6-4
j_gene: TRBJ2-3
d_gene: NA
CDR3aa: CATRRTLGLADTQYF